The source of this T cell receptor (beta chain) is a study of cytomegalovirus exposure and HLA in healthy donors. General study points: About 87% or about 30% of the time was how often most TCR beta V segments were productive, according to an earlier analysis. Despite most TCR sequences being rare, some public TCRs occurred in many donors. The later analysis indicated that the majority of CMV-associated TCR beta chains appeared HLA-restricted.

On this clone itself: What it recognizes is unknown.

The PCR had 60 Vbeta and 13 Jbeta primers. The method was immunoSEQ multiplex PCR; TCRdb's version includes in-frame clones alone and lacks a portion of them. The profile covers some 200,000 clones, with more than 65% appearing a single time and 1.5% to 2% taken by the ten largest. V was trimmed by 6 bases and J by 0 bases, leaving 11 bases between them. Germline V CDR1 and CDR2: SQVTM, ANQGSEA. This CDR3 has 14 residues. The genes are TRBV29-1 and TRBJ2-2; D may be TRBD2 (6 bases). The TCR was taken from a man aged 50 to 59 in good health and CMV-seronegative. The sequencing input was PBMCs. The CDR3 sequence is CSVGLSANTGELFF. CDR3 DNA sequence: TGCAGCGTAGGACTAAGCGCGAACACCGGGGAGCTGTTTTTT.